The entry that follows covers one T cell receptor (beta chain) sequence. Its antigen is not yet known. It has no much larger one-base neighbor in the sample; base qualities were not kept. The instrument given in TCRdb is Illumina HiSeq 1500. TCRdb cleaned the public reads at Q25 with fastp, built clones with MiXCR and kept in-frame beta chains. Rows are combined by CDR3 protein, so each entry shows the most common genes and DNA. The sample has 570,000 or so distinct CDR3 sequences on record, about 40% of them singletons. Around 50% of the sample is held by the ten biggest clonotypes. These data originate in a study of T cell repertoires in cytomegalovirus infection (dated by TCRdb to about 2019). Concerning the study at large: The peptide stimulations were aimed at well-studied HLA-B-restricted epitopes as well as recently identified HLA-C-restricted CMV epitopes, whose presentation resists viral immunomodulation. Donor HLA type was relevant to the analysis, as public TCR beta signatures indicated carriage of CMV infection together with the matching HLA type.

Reading the germline V gene (reference sequence) gives CDR1 LNHDA and CDR2 SQIVND. From the cysteine through the phenylalanine, the CDR3 covers 14 amino acids. CDR3 DNA only is kept here, 42 bases in frame from base 1. V is reduced by 6 bases and J by 5 bases, leaving a spacing of 16 bases between them. Overall study outcomes, separate from this receptor: The ex vivo response was dominated by HLA-C-restricted CMV-specific TCR beta clonotypes, and the single most frequent clonotype in two of eight donors was supplied by these HLA-C-restricted clonotypes. In both this cohort and an independent roughly 350-donor cohort, the cumulative frequency of public TCR beta family members distinguished carriers of CMV infection plus the relevant HLA type.

The treatment or condition label, as the study defines it: in vitro stimulation with specific CMV peptide epitopes to enrich CMV-specific T cells. The origin of this receptor is a human donor in good health (CMV status not recorded). Some clones in this sample may be carry-over from other donors' samples. The sequenced sample was cultured PBMCs, obtained from culture after CMV antigen stimulation. The chain couples TRBV19 to TRBJ1-1; 6 matching bases give a weak D call of TRBD1. CDR3 loop: CASRPQGGRTEAFF. The bases are TGTGCCAGTAGACCACAAGGGGGAAGGACTGAAGCTTTCTTT.